The 24 T cell receptor beta chains below were found in one sample sequenced in a study of cytomegalovirus exposure and HLA in healthy donors. Both 60 Vbeta primers and 13 Jbeta primers went into the PCR. Only in-frame clones appear in the TCRdb table, and some are missing; sequencing was by immunoSEQ multiplex PCR. The sample contains some 150,000 clones, about four fifths of which appear only once. The sample comprised PBMCs. The receptors here all came from a man between 18 and 35 years old in good health and CMV-seropositive.

The rearrangement joins TRBV7-9 to TRBJ2-5; 7 bases fit TRBD2. V trimming: 1 base; J trimming: 2 bases; junction bases outside the gene matches: 7. Per germline, CDR1 SEHNR and CDR2 FQNEAQ (reference sequence). The CDR3 contains 16 residues. Written as DNA, the CDR3 is TGTGCCAGCAGCTTAGGTCCAGCGGGGTGGCAAGAGACCCAGTACTTC. It codes for CASSLGPAGWQETQYF. Filled out from reference TRBV7-9 and TRBJ2-5, the complete variable domain reads DTGVSQNPRHKITKRGQNVTFRCDPISEHNRLYWYRQTLGQGPEFLTYFQNEAQLEKSRLLSDRFSAERPKGSFSTLEIQRTEQGDSAMYLCASSLGPAGWQETQYFGPGTRLLVL.

This chain uses TRBV15 with TRBJ2-7; 7 bases fit TRBD1. Germline loops: CDR1 LNHNV, CDR2 YYDKDF (reference sequence). Trimming cost V 0 bases and J 11 bases; bases outside gene matches: 10. CDR3 size: 14 residues. As DNA, the CDR3 is TGTGCCACCAGCAGAGATAAGGGGGCGGCTTTTAAGTACTTC. Protein sequence: CATSRDKGAAFKYF. Full variable domain (missing parts from reference TRBV15 and TRBJ2-7): DAMVIQNPRYQVTQFGKPVTLSCSQTLNHNVMYWYQQKSSQAPKLLFHYYDKDFNNEADTPDNFQSRRPNTSFCFLDIRSPGLGDTAMYLCATSRDKGAAFKYFGPGTRLTVT.

CDR3 residues: CASSLYRGTEAFF. DNA of the CDR3: TGTGCCAGCAGCTTATATAGGGGTACTGAAGCTTTCTTT. The genes are TRBV11-1 and TRBJ1-1; maybe TRBD1 (5 bases). CDR3 length: 13 residues. The V end lost 2 bases, the J end lost 5 bases, and 9 bases lay between the germline ends. In germline, CDR1 is SGHAT, CDR2 FQDESV (reference sequence).

The chain uses TRBV11-3 and TRBJ1-5; no reliable D call. Germline V gives CDR1 SGHNT, CDR2 YENEEA. Trimming removed 2 bases at V and 2 bases at J, with 13 bases between. The CDR3 has 16 residues. CDR3 DNA sequence: TGTGCCAGCAGCTTAAGACTGATCGTGGGCAATCAGCCCCAGCATTTT. Translating it yields CASSLRLIVGNQPQHF.

The chain combines TRBV27 with TRBJ1-2; 10 bases are shared with TRBD1. Trimming removed 5 bases from V and 3 bases from J; junction bases left unmatched: 3. The CDR3 length is 14 residues. Per germline, CDR1 MNHEY and CDR2 SMNVEV (reference sequence). This chain's CDR3 is CASSLTGGYYGYTF. The DNA of the CDR3 is TGTGCCAGCAGTCTGACAGGGGGCTACTATGGCTACACCTTC.

The chain employs TRBV5-1 and TRBJ2-5; 7 bases agree with TRBD2. The last part of the DNA fits TRBJ2-7 better; the J call may be wrong. The germline CDR1 and CDR2 sequences are SGHRS and YFSETQ. The CDR3 has 14 residues. The DNA of the CDR3 is TGCGCCAGCAGCTTGGGGGCGGGAGCATACGAGCAGTACTTC. This gives the protein CASSLGAGAYEQYF.

The chain is built from TRBV7-8 and TRBJ2-2, with D perhaps TRBD1 (5 bases). Trimming removed 0 bases from V and 3 bases from J, with 8 bases in between. Germline V gives CDR1 SGHVS, CDR2 FQNEAQ. This CDR3 has 15 residues. The CDR3 here is CASSLADTYTGELFF. The CDR3 DNA sequence: TGTGCCAGCAGCTTAGCGGACACCTACACCGGGGAGCTGTTTTTT.

The CDR3 here is CASSPVMNTEAFF. The CDR3 DNA is TGTGCCAGTAGTCCAGTCATGAACACTGAAGCTTTCTTT. This chain connects TRBV19 to TRBJ1-1; D not resolved. There are 13 residues in the CDR3. The germline gives CDR1 LNHDA, CDR2 SQIVND (reference sequence). V was shortened by 5 bases and J by 0 bases, with 7 bases between the two germline ends.

The chain joins TRBV6-1 to TRBJ1-1, with unresolved D. The V gene lost 1 base and the J gene lost 10 bases, with 19 bases spanning the gap. CDR3 length equals 15 residues. CDR1 MNHNS and CDR2 SASEGT come from the germline V gene. CDR3 protein: CASSEVFSAAGGAFF. CDR3 coding DNA: TGTGCCAGCAGTGAAGTATTTTCGGCGGCCGGCGGAGCTTTCTTT.

The V gene is TRBV7-9, the J gene TRBJ2-5, with 7 bases fitting TRBD2. Germline-derived CDR1 and CDR2 are SEHNR and FQNEAQ (reference sequence). The CDR3 spans 14 residues. The trim removed 5 bases at V and 5 bases at J, leaving 8 bases unmatched. CDR3 region: CASSQRRGVETQYF. The CDR3 nucleotides read TGTGCCAGCAGCCAAAGACGGGGGGTTGAGACCCAGTACTTC.

The CDR3 DNA sequence: TGTGCCAGTAGTCCGGGGACAGGGGGGGCCTACGAGCAGTACTTC. It encodes CASSPGTGGAYEQYF. The chain joins TRBV19 to TRBJ2-7; 11 positions match TRBD1. V was pared by 5 bases and J by 2 bases, with 5 bases of the junction left unmatched. Germline CDR1 and CDR2: LNHDA and SQIVND (reference sequence). The CDR3 length is 15 residues.

This clone was counted a few times. The J gene is TRBJ1-2, the V gene TRBV6-5; D might be TRBD1 (5 bases). The ends were cut back, 6 bases at V and 7 bases at J, with 15 bases in the middle. The germline CDR1 and CDR2 sequences are MNHEY and SVGAGI. The CDR3 contains 13 residues. The CDR3 DNA reads TGTGCCAGCAGCCCCGGGAGGGGTTTTGGCTACACCTTC. Amino acid sequence: CASSPGRGFGYTF.

V usage is TRBV10-2 and J usage is TRBJ2-7; 7 nucleotides line up with TRBD2. The CDR3 is 15 amino acids. Germline trimming cut 3 bases from V and 2 bases from J; bases unmatched to any gene: 7. Germline CDR1 WSHSY, CDR2 SAAADI. CDR3 region: CASSETEGGPYEQYF. As DNA, the CDR3 is TGCGCCAGCAGTGAAACCGAGGGAGGGCCCTACGAGCAGTACTTC.

The CDR3 sequence is CASSLALIAGMNEQFF. In DNA form, the CDR3 reads TGCGCCAGCAGCTTGGCCCTGATAGCGGGAATGAATGAGCAGTTCTTC. The chain couples TRBV5-1 to TRBJ2-1, with 8 bases aligning to TRBD2. Germline V gene data show CDR1 as SGHRS and CDR2 as YFSETQ. CDR3 length: 16 residues. V was pared by 0 bases and J by 7 bases, with 9 bases of the junction left unmatched.

Remarks on this clone: The same CDR3 can be traced to other DNA sequences in this sample. This chain connects TRBV18 to TRBJ1-1; TRBD1 matches at 9 bases. The CDR3 is made up of 14 amino acids. J gave up 5 bases and V 6 bases, and 7 bases lay outside the gene matches. Germline-derived CDR1 and CDR2 are KGHSH and LQKENI. For the CDR3, the DNA is TGTGCCAGCTCCCCCACAGGGGGCGGGACTGAAGCTTTCTTT. Translation gives CASSPTGGGTEAFF.

This chain joins TRBV15 and TRBJ2-3; the match to TRBD2 covers 12 bases. Germline trimming cut 4 bases from V and 6 bases from J; bases unmatched to any gene: 5. Per germline, CDR1 LNHNV and CDR2 YYDKDF (reference sequence). This CDR3 is built from 15 residues. The CDR3 spells CATSTGLAGRDTQYF. In DNA form, the CDR3 reads TGTGCCACCAGCACCGGACTAGCGGGGAGGGATACGCAGTATTTT.

The rearrangement links TRBV5-1 to TRBJ2-1, with TRBD2 matching 14 bases. Germline lookup yields CDR1 SGHRS and CDR2 YFSETQ. The CDR3 runs to 16 residues. V was pared by 3 bases and J by 7 bases, with 6 bases of the junction left unmatched. CDR3 in DNA: TGCGCCAGCAGCTCGCCGACTAGCGGGAGGGCGAATGAGCAGTTCTTC. This translates into CASSSPTSGRANEQFF.

The rearrangement links TRBV2 to TRBJ1-1; D perhaps matches TRBD1 (6 bases). The germline V gene has CDR1 SNHLY and CDR2 FYNNEI. There are 14 residues in the CDR3. V was shortened by 6 bases and J by 1 base, with 12 bases between the two germline ends. CDR3 residues: CASSLRTANTEAFF. CDR3 in DNA: TGTGCCAGCAGCCTACGGACAGCGAACACTGAAGCTTTCTTT.

The genes are TRBV5-1 and TRBJ2-3; the match to TRBD1 covers 12 bases. CDR3 size: 17 residues. J lost 0 bases, V lost 4 bases, and 6 bases had no gene match. CDR1 is SGHRS, CDR2 YFSETQ, per germline. CDR3 residues: CASSKPGQGASTDTQYF. Here the CDR3 DNA reads TGCGCCAGCAGCAAGCCGGGACAGGGGGCGAGCACAGATACGCAGTATTTT.

This clone was observed a handful of times. This chain joins TRBV5-1 and TRBJ1-1; no firm D call. V was shortened by 1 base and J by 1 base, with 5 bases between the two germline ends. CDR3 length: 13 residues. Per germline, CDR1 SGHRS and CDR2 YFSETQ. The CDR3 region is CASSLTANTEAFF. In DNA form, the CDR3 reads TGCGCCAGCAGCTTGACAGCGAACACTGAAGCTTTCTTT.

The V and J genes are TRBV5-5 and TRBJ2-3; D uncertain. There are 15 residues in the CDR3. Germline V gives CDR1 SGHKS, CDR2 YYEKEE (reference sequence). Trimming pared 0 bases from V and 0 bases from J, leaving 8 bases between. CDR3 nucleotides: TGTGCCAGCAGCTTGGCCCCGTCTAGCACAGATACGCAGTATTTT. Its translation: CASSLAPSSTDTQYF.

The V and J genes are TRBV9 and TRBJ1-3; TRBD1 matches at 7 bases. This CDR3 region has 17 residues. The trim removed 3 bases at V and 4 bases at J, leaving 13 bases unmatched. In germline, CDR1 is SGDLS, CDR2 YYNGEE. The CDR3 spells CASSGRDSSYLGNTIYF. DNA for the CDR3: TGTGCCAGCAGCGGGAGGGACAGTTCGTACCTAGGAAACACCATATATTTT. The whole variable domain, remainder taken from reference TRBV9 and TRBJ1-3, is DSGVTQTPKHLITATGQRVTLRCSPRSGDLSVYWYQQSLDQGLQFLIQYYNGEERAKGNILERFSAQQFPDLHSELNLSSLELGDSALYFCASSGRDSSYLGNTIYFGEGSWLTVV.

The rearrangement links TRBV7-2 to TRBJ2-3; D may be TRBD2 (5 bases). The CDR3 has 14 residues. In germline, CDR1 is SGHTA, CDR2 FQGNSA. Trimming left V 0 bases short and J 6 bases short, with 10 bases between. The CDR3 here is CASSLATRGDTQYF. The CDR3 coding sequence is TGTGCCAGCAGCTTAGCGACAAGAGGGGATACGCAGTATTTT.

The V and J genes are TRBV4-2 and TRBJ2-7, with D hard to call. The V end lost 3 bases, the J end lost 4 bases, and 10 bases lay between the germline ends. This CDR3 is 13 amino acids long. Germline lookup yields CDR1 LGHNA and CDR2 YNFKEQ. CDR3 residues: CASSQELQYEQYF. The CDR3 DNA reads as TGTGCCAGCAGCCAGGAGTTGCAGTACGAGCAGTACTTC.